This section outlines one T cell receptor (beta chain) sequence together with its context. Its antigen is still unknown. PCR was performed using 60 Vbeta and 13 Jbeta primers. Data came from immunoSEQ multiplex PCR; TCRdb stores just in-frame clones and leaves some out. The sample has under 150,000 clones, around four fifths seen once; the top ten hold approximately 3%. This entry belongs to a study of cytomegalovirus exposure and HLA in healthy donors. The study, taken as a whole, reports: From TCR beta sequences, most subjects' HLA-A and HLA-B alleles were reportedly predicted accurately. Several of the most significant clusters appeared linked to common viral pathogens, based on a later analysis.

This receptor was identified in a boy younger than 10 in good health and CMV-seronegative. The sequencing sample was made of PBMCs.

CDR3 sequence: CASSLNNRGSEAFF. The CDR3 region has the DNA TGTGCCAGCAGTCTGAACAACAGGGGGTCAGAGGCTTTCTTT. This chain joins TRBV28 and TRBJ1-1; 8 nucleotides line up with TRBD1. Per the germline V gene, CDR1 is MDHEN and CDR2 is SYDVKM. The V and J ends lost 5 bases and 11 bases, in that order; junction bases with no gene match: 13. The CDR3 spans 14 residues. The variable domain in full, with the rest retrieved from reference TRBV28 and TRBJ1-1, is DVKVTQSSRYLVKRTGEKVFLECVQDMDHENMFWYRQDPGLGLRLIYFSYDVKMKEKGDIPEGYSVSREKKERFSLILESASTNQTSMYLCASSLNNRGSEAFFGQGTRLTVV.